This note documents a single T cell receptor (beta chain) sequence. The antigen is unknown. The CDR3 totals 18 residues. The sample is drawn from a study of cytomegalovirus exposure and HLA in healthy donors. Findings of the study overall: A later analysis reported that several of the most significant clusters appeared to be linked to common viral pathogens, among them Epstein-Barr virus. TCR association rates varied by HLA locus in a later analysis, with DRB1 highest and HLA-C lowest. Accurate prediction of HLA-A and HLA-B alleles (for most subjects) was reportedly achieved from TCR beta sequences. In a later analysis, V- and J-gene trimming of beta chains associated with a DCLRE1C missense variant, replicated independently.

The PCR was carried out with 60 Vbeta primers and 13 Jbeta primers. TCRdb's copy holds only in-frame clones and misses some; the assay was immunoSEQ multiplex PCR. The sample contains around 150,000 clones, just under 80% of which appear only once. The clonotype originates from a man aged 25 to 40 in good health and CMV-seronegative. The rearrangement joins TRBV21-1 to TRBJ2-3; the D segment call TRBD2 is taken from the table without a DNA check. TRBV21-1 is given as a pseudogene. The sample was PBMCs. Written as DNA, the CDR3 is TGTGCCAGCATACCCGATTGGACTAGCGGGAGGGCGTGTGATACGCAGTATTTT. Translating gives CASIPDWTSGRACDTQYF.